The following is a T cell receptor (beta chain) sequence with its context. Germline CDR1 and CDR2: LNHDA and SQIVND (reference sequence). After removal of 7 bases from V and 8 bases from J, the junction contained 16 bases not matched to a gene. The CDR3 covers 16 residues. The protocol was immunoSEQ multiplex PCR, while the TCRdb copy is restricted to in-frame clones and leaves out a portion. This sample has some 260,000 clones, with approximately 80% found just once. This sample is part of a study of blood T cell repertoires in COVID-19. This receptor was obtained from a woman in her thirties or forties with active or convalescent COVID-19. The specimen was peripheral blood. The V and J genes are TRBV19 and TRBJ2-1; 8 bases are shared with TRBD1. As DNA, the CDR3 is TGTGCCAGTATGAAGGGTGGGGGGACAGGAGTGCATGAGCAGTTCTTC. This codes for CASMKGGGTGVHEQFF.